Each of the 10 T cell receptor beta chains below was sequenced from the same sample in a study of cytomegalovirus exposure and HLA in healthy donors. PCR amplification relied on 60 Vbeta primers (plus 13 Jbeta primers). Assay used: immunoSEQ multiplex PCR; TCRdb lists only in-frame clones, some missing. The table records 180,000 or so clones, roughly 88% of them present only once. Sequencing used PBMCs. The receptors stem from a young man in good health and CMV-seropositive.

This sequence joins TRBV2 and TRBJ1-1; D may be TRBD1 (5 bases). The CDR3 is 17 amino acids. CDR1 is SNHLY and CDR2 is FYNNEI in the germline V gene. With 6 bases removed from V and 4 bases from J, the gap between germline ends came to 24 bases. CDR3 DNA sequence: TGTGCCAGCAGCAGTGGGGGGGGTCGGGGGGGAATCACTGAAGCTTTCTTT. Residues: CASSSGGGRGGITEAFF.

This clone was counted between two and nine times. The chain employs TRBV7-3 and TRBJ2-3; D is unclear. V gave up 3 bases and J gave up 1 base, with 11 bases separating them. CDR3 length: 15 residues. The germline CDR1 and CDR2 sequences are SGHTA and FQGTGA. The CDR3 region has the DNA TGTGCCAGCAGCTTCGGTATGACTGGCACAGATACGCAGTATTTT. Protein sequence: CASSFGMTGTDTQYF.

The J gene is TRBJ1-2, the V gene TRBV15; D unresolved. V was shortened by 3 bases and J by 3 bases, with 11 bases between the two germline ends. CDR1 and CDR2 (germline): LNHNV, YYDKDF (reference sequence). The CDR3 loop spans 14 amino acids. The DNA for the CDR3 is TGTGCCACCAGCAGTTACAGTGTGGACTATGGCTACACCTTC. Translating gives CATSSYSVDYGYTF.

This sequence joins TRBV5-1 and TRBJ2-7, with D possibly matching TRBD2 (7 bases). The CDR3 has 16 amino acids. The V gene lost 1 base and the J gene lost 3 bases, with 17 bases spanning the gap. Germline V CDR1 and CDR2: SGHRS, YFSETQ. In nucleotides, the CDR3 is TGCGCCAGCAGCTTGTTTGGGGGGGGGCGGTTCTACGAGCAGTACTTC. Translated: CASSLFGGGRFYEQYF.

The chain links TRBV19 to TRBJ1-3, with 7 bases aligning to TRBD1. CDR3 length: 11 amino acids. The V gene's germline CDR1 is LNHDA and CDR2 SQIVND (reference sequence). The CDR3 DNA sequence: TGTGCGACAGGGACCGGAAACACCATATATTTT. Protein product: CATGTGNTIYF.

This clone was detected only once. The genes are TRBV2 and TRBJ2-2; D is perhaps TRBD1 (6 bases). This CDR3 is built from 13 residues. V lost 3 bases, J lost 4 bases, and 6 bases lay in between. Germline values: CDR1 SNHLY, CDR2 FYNNEI. The DNA for the CDR3 is TGTGCCAGCAGTGACAGGGGCACCGGGGAGCTGTTTTTT. It encodes CASSDRGTGELFF.

The chain couples TRBV6-6 to TRBJ1-5, with D tentatively TRBD1 (6 bases). The CDR3 length is 14 residues. V lost 5 bases and J lost 3, with 11 bases in between. CDR1 and CDR2 (germline): MNHNY, SVGAGI (reference sequence). The CDR3 reads CASSPGTINQPQHF. The CDR3 DNA sequence: TGTGCCAGCAGTCCTGGGACAATCAATCAGCCCCAGCATTTT.

This clone appeared once. The chain employs TRBV4-1 and TRBJ2-5; tentative D call: TRBD2 (6 bases). V was cut by 1 base and J by 2 bases, with 17 bases left in between. Germline V gene sequence: CDR1 MGHRA, CDR2 YSYEKL. The CDR3 runs 17 residues. The DNA of the CDR3 is TGCGCCAGCAGCCAAGCCCCCGGGGGTCTTAGTCAAGAGACCCAGTACTTC. This sequence encodes CASSQAPGGLSQETQYF.

The V gene is TRBV9, the J gene TRBJ2-2; no definite D call. Per germline, CDR1 SGDLS and CDR2 YYNGEE. The CDR3 has 15 amino acids. The germline V and J ends were trimmed by 7 bases and 7 bases, with 20 bases remaining between them. CDR3 in amino acids: CASAATASHFGELFF. The DNA of the CDR3 is TGTGCCAGCGCGGCGACTGCCTCTCACTTCGGGGAGCTGTTTTTT.

J is TRBJ2-5 and V is TRBV7-9, with D tentatively TRBD1 (7 bases). The assigned J gene may be wrong: the sequence end matches TRBJ2-7 better. The CDR3 spans 17 residues. The germline gives CDR1 SEHNR, CDR2 FQNEAQ (reference sequence). The CDR3 sequence is CASRPGGEKGQPYEQYF. The CDR3 DNA follows: TGTGCCAGCAGACCTGGCGGGGAAAAGGGACAGCCTTACGAGCAGTACTTC.